A selection of T cell receptor beta chains follows, all from one sample in a study of blood T cell repertoires in COVID-19. Some clones are missing from TCRdb's copy, which holds only in-frame ones; the method was immunoSEQ multiplex PCR. The sample records 300,000 to 400,000 clones, around 86% being singletons. Specimen: PBMCs or T cells enriched from blood (not recorded which). The source is a middle-aged woman with acute COVID-19. CDR3s include the opening cysteine and the closing phenylalanine or tryptophan. D genes are given only for firm matches. Some rows mark clone size as missing; the rest say once, few, many or name a class of expanded clone.

>TRBJ1-1|-|-|TRBV28
TGTGCCAGCAGTTTAGTGCAGGGAAGGCCTGAAGCTTTCTTT
CASSLVQGRPEAFF
>TRBJ1-2|-|-|TRBV7-6
TGTGCCAGCAGCTTAGCAGGGGGATATGGCTACACCTTC
CASSLAGGYGYTF
>TRBJ1-1|TRBD1|-|TRBV5-1
TGCGCCAGCAGCAAACCGGGACAGATGAACACTGAAGCTTTCTTT
CASSKPGQMNTEAFF
>TRBJ1-1|-|-|TRBV6-4
TGTGCCAGCAGTGACTCGTATCCTATGAACACTGAAGCTTTCTTT
CASSDSYPMNTEAFF
>TRBJ2-4|TRBD2|-|TRBV4-2
TGTGCCAGCAGCCCCACTTGGACTAGCGGGAGGGCCGTTGGAGCCAAAAACATTCAGTACTTC
CASSPTWTSGRAVGAKNIQYF
>TRBJ2-7|TRBD2|-|TRBV10-3
TGTGCCATCAGTTTACCCCGGACTAGCAGCGACGAGCAGTACTTC
CAISLPRTSSDEQYF
>TRBJ2-7|TRBD1|-|TRBV6-2/TRBV6-3
TGTGCCAGCAGTCGGACAGGGTTCTCCTACGAGCAGTACTTC
CASSRTGFSYEQYF
>TRBJ2-3|TRBD2|few|TRBV7-9
TGTGCCAGCAGCTCCCGGGTAACGCGGGAGGGCCAAACAGATACGCAGTATTTT
CASSSRVTREGQTDTQYF
>TRBJ2-1|-|-|TRBV5-1
TGCGCCAGCAGCTTGCCACGGCGGGGACGGACACCTCGGTACAATGAGCAGTTCTTC
CASSLPRRGRTPRYNEQFF
>TRBJ1-5|-|-|TRBV28
TGTGCCAGCAGTTTTGCAGGTCCAGGGAATCAGCCCCAGCATTTT
CASSFAGPGNQPQHF
>TRBJ2-3|TRBD2|-|TRBV9
TGTGCCAGCAGCGTAGGTCCTAGCGGGAGCACAGATACGCAGTATTTT
CASSVGPSGSTDTQYF
>TRBJ2-1|TRBD2|few|TRBV6-4
TGTGCCAGCAGTTTAGCGGGAGGGCAGGGGAATGAGCAGTTCTTC
CASSLAGGQGNEQFF
>TRBJ2-7|-|-|TRBV18
TGTGCCAGCTCACCACTTGTACAGGGCGGTCCTTACGAGCAGTACTTC
CASSPLVQGGPYEQYF
>TRBJ1-6|-|-|TRBV28
TGTGCCAGCAGCAGGGTCACCTATAATTCACCCCTCCACTTT
CASSRVTYNSPLHF
>TRBJ2-1|TRBD1|-|TRBV19
TGTGCCAGTAGTCCCAGGGACAGGGGGGTCAATGAGCAGTTCTTC
CASSPRDRGVNEQFF
>TRBJ1-5|-|-|TRBV21-1
TGTGCCAGCAGCAAATGTTGGGGCAAGTATCCGTTCGTATGCAATCAGCCCCAGCATTTT
CASSKCWGKYPFVCNQPQHF
>TRBJ1-2|TRBD1|few|TRBV25-1
TGTGCCAGCAGTGCGCCGGGGACAGGGGGCTTAGGTGGCTACACCTTC
CASSAPGTGGLGGYTF
>TRBJ2-1|TRBD2|-|TRBV27
TGTGCCAGCGCATCCCTCGGACTAGCGGGAGGCTCCTACAATGAGCAGTTCTTC
CASASLGLAGGSYNEQFF
>TRBJ2-1|-|-|TRBV7-6
TGTGCCAGCAGCTCCCCATACGACCGCGGACAAAACAATGAGCAGTTCTTC
CASSSPYDRGQNNEQFF
>TRBJ1-1|TRBD1|-|TRBV4-2
TGTGCCAGCAGCCTCGACAGGGCATATGTAGAAGCTTTCTTT
CASSLDRAYVEAFF
>TRBJ2-1|TRBD2|-|TRBV7-7
TGTGCCAGCAGCTTACTAGCGGGGGGGAAAAATGAGCAGTTCTTC
CASSLLAGGKNEQFF
>TRBJ1-2|TRBD1|few|TRBV5-4
TGTGCCAGCAGCTCCCAGGGGACAGGGGGCGTAATGTATGGCTACACCTTC
CASSSQGTGGVMYGYTF
>TRBJ2-3|TRBD2|-|TRBV18
TGTGCCAGCTCAACGTGGAGCGGGGGGGCTGGAGATACGCAGTATTTT
CASSTWSGGAGDTQYF
>TRBJ1-2|-|-|TRBV4-3
TGCGCCAGCAGCCAAACCCAGGGTAGTGATGGCTACACCTTC
CASSQTQGSDGYTF
>TRBJ2-3|TRBD2|-|TRBV9
TGTGCCAGCAGCGGCAGCGGGGGGGCCCTTACTTCCTCAACAGATACGCAGTATTTT
CASSGSGGALTSSTDTQYF
>TRBJ2-1|TRBD2|once|TRBV5-1
TGCGCCAGCAGACTAGCGGGGGGTATATACAATGAGCAGTTCTTC
CASRLAGGIYNEQFF
>TRBJ1-2|-|-|TRBV28
TGTGCCAGCAGTTTACAGGCGGACAGCCTCTATGGCTACACCTTC
CASSLQADSLYGYTF
>TRBJ2-7|-|-|TRBV21-1
TGTGCCAGCAGCATTTCGGGCCCTACATCAGGGGACGAGTACTTC
CASSISGPTSGDEYF
>TRBJ2-5|-|-|TRBV11-1
TGTGCCAGCAGCTTAGCGGGGGCAGGGGCGAAAGAGACCCAGTACTTC
CASSLAGAGAKETQYF
>TRBJ1-1|-|-|TRBV5-8
TGTGCCAGCAGCTTAAGGGGCGCAGGGCACTTGACTGAAGCTTTCTTT
CASSLRGAGHLTEAFF
>TRBJ2-4|-|-|TRBV2
TGTGCCAGCAGTGCAGGGGTTGTGGCCAAAAACATTCAGTACTTC
CASSAGVVAKNIQYF
>TRBJ2-7|-|-|TRBV3-1/TRBV3-2
TGTGCCAGCAGCCAAGGGTTATTGGCGGCCTACGAGCAGTACTTC
CASSQGLLAAYEQYF
>TRBJ1-6|TRBD1|-|TRBV5-6
TGTGCCAGCAGCTTGGATTCCGGGACAGGGGGCCGGGGTTCACCCCTCCACTTT
CASSLDSGTGGRGSPLHF
>TRBJ2-2|TRBD1|-|TRBV3-1/TRBV3-2
TGTGCCAGCAGCCAATCCGGGACAGGGAATTCCGGGGAGCTGTTTTTT
CASSQSGTGNSGELFF
>TRBJ2-7|TRBD1|-|TRBV2
TGTGCCAGCAGCCAACAGGGGTCGAACTCTTGGGGTAGCTACGAGCAGTACTTC
CASSQQGSNSWGSYEQYF
>TRBJ2-4|-|-|TRBV4-1
TGCGCCAGCAGCCAAGATCGAGGCCTAATTCAGTACTTC
CASSQDRGLIQYF
>TRBJ2-3|TRBD2|-|TRBV7-3
TGTGCCAGCAGCTTAGTAGCGGGGAGGACCTACACAGATACGCAGTATTTT
CASSLVAGRTYTDTQYF
>TRBJ2-7|-|-|TRBV27
TGTGCCAGCAGCGGGACTTTTCCTTCCTACGAGCAGTACTTC
CASSGTFPSYEQYF
>TRBJ1-4|TRBD1|-|TRBV7-9
TGTGCCAGCAGCTTAGGCGTTGGGACAGCAGTTGCAACTAATGAAAAACTGTTTTTT
CASSLGVGTAVATNEKLFF
>TRBJ2-1|TRBD2|-|TRBV5-1
TGCGCCAGCAGCTTGTACAGCGGGATCGGCAATGAGCAGTTCTTC
CASSLYSGIGNEQFF